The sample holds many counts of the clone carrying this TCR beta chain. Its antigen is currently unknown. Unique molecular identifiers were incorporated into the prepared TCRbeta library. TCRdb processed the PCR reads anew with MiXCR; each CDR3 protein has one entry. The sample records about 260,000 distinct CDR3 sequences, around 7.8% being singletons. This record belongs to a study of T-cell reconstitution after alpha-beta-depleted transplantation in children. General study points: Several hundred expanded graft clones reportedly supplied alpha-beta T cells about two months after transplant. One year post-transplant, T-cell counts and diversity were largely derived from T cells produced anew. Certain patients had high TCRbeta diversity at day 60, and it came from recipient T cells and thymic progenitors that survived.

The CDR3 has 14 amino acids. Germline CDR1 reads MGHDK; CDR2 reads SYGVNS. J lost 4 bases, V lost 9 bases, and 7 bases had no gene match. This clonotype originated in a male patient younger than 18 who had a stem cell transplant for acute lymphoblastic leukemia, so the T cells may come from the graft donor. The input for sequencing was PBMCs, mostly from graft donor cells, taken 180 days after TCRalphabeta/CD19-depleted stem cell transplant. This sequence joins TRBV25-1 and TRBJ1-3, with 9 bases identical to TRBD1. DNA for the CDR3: TGTGCCAGTTCACAGGGGGCGCAAGGAAACACCATATATTTT. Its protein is CASSQGAQGNTIYF.